Following are 10 T cell receptor beta chains from one sample sequenced in a study of blood T cell repertoires in COVID-19. Method: immunoSEQ multiplex PCR; TCRdb's copy keeps in-frame clones and lacks some. Counted here are approximately 200,000 clones, 75% to 90% occurring once; the ten biggest clones make up more than 3%. Sequencing used PBMCs or T cells enriched from blood (not recorded which). The origin of the receptors is a woman aged 18-29 years in a cohort exposed to, infected with or recovered from COVID-19 (not recorded which).

The CDR3 nucleotides are TGTGCCACCAGTGCTTCCACTAGCGGGAGGGCCAAAGGGGAGCTGTTTTTT. Its protein product is CATSASTSGRAKGELFF. The rearrangement uses TRBV24-1 and TRBJ2-2, with 13 bases matching TRBD2. This CDR3 region has 17 residues. The germline V gene has CDR1 KGHDR and CDR2 SFDVKD. The V segment lost 5 bases and the J segment 8 bases; nucleotides outside the gene matches: 10.

J is TRBJ1-2 and V is TRBV11-2, with D possibly being TRBD1 (6 bases). The germline V gene encodes CDR1 SGHAT and CDR2 FQNNGV. The CDR3 contains 12 residues. The germline V and J ends were trimmed by 5 bases and 7 bases, with 11 bases remaining between them. CDR3 in amino acids: CASSPQGFGYTF. As DNA, the CDR3 is TGTGCCAGCAGCCCACAGGGTTTTGGCTACACCTTC. The full variable domain, rest sourced from reference TRBV11-2 and TRBJ1-2, is EAGVAQSPRYKIIEKRQSVAFWCNPISGHATLYWYQQILGQGPKLLIQFQNNGVVDDSQLPKDRFSAERLKGVDSTLKIQPAKLEDSAVYLCASSPQGFGYTFGSGTRLTVV.

V is TRBV19 and J is TRBJ1-2; 8 bases map to TRBD1. Germline V gene data show CDR1 as LNHDA and CDR2 as SQIVND (reference sequence). V lost 8 bases, J lost 5 bases, and 7 bases stayed unmatched. The CDR3 length is 13 residues. The CDR3 region has the DNA TGTGCCAGTCAGGGACAGGCCGTATATGGCTACACCTTC. Translated: CASQGQAVYGYTF.

The chain couples TRBV19 to TRBJ2-6; TRBD2 might be the D (6 bases). The CDR3 has 19 residues. Germline V gives CDR1 LNHDA, CDR2 SQIVND (reference sequence). V lost 6 bases to trimming and J lost 0 bases, with 21 bases between them. CDR3 sequence (DNA): TGTGCCAGTAGCTCTGCGGAGGGGTGGAAAAGCTCTGGGGCCAACGTCCTGACTTTC. As protein: CASSSAEGWKSSGANVLTF.

This chain connects TRBV5-8 to TRBJ2-1; 11 nucleotides line up with TRBD2. The CDR3 consists of 15 residues. V dropped 3 bases and J dropped 4; count of bases not matched to a gene: 3. The germline gives CDR1 SGHTS, CDR2 YDEGEE. The CDR3 nucleotides are TGTGCCAGCAGCTCGGGACTAGCGGTTTACAATGAGCAGTTCTTC. This codes for CASSSGLAVYNEQFF.

The CDR3 spells CASSSGAYGYTF. The CDR3 bases are TGTGCCAGCAGTTCCGGAGCCTATGGCTACACCTTC. The chain has TRBV12-3 or TRBV12-4 and TRBJ1-2; D not resolved. V gave up 4 bases and J gave up 4 bases, with 7 bases separating them. The CDR3 sequence is 12 residues long.

The chain is built from TRBV29-1 and TRBJ1-3, with D unclear. Between the trimmed V and J ends, which lost 3 bases and 0 bases, there was a span of 12 bases. The length of the CDR3 is 15 residues. Germline V gene data show CDR1 as SQVTM and CDR2 as ANQGSEA. The CDR3 region is CSVERTSFSGNTIYF. The CDR3 DNA reads TGCAGCGTTGAGCGGACTTCGTTCTCTGGAAACACCATATATTTT. Combining the CDR3 with reference TRBV29-1 and TRBJ1-3 gives the whole variable domain SAVISQKPSRDICQRGTSLTIQCQVDSQVTMMFWYRQQPGQSLTLIATANQGSEATYESGFVIDKFPISRPNLTFSTLTVSNMSPEDSSIYLCSVERTSFSGNTIYFGEGSWLTVV.

The chain has TRBV28 and TRBJ1-3; the D is unclear. This CDR3 comprises 14 residues. V was clipped by 3 bases and J by 4 bases, with 10 bases between them. The germline V gene has CDR1 MDHEN and CDR2 SYDVKM. The CDR3 coding sequence is TGTGCCAGCAGTTTCGCGCTACGGGGAAACACCATATATTTT. It is translated as CASSFALRGNTIYF.

CDR3 coding DNA: TGTGCCAGCTCACCCCTCCAAGGACGGGAATTCGATGAAAAACTGTTTTTT. Translated: CASSPLQGREFDEKLFF. The J gene is TRBJ1-4, the V gene TRBV18; D not resolved. V gave up 3 bases and J gave up 6 bases, with 20 bases separating them. Germline V gene data show CDR1 as KGHSH and CDR2 as LQKENI. The CDR3 consists of 17 residues.

The rearrangement joins TRBV18 to TRBJ1-1; perhaps TRBD1 as D (6 bases). This CDR3 comprises 18 residues. Per the germline V gene, CDR1 is KGHSH and CDR2 is LQKENI. V lost 2 bases to trimming and J lost 1 base, with 20 bases between them. CDR3 residues: CASSPSELTGHSNTEAFF. In DNA form, the CDR3 reads TGTGCCAGCTCACCAAGTGAACTAACGGGACACTCGAACACTGAAGCTTTCTTT. The full variable domain, rest sourced from reference TRBV18 and TRBJ1-1, is NAGVMQNPRHLVRRRGQEARLRCSPMKGHSHVYWYRQLPEEGLKFMVYLQKENIIDESGMPKERFSAEFPKEGPSILRIQQVVRGDSAAYFCASSPSELTGHSNTEAFFGQGTRLTVV.